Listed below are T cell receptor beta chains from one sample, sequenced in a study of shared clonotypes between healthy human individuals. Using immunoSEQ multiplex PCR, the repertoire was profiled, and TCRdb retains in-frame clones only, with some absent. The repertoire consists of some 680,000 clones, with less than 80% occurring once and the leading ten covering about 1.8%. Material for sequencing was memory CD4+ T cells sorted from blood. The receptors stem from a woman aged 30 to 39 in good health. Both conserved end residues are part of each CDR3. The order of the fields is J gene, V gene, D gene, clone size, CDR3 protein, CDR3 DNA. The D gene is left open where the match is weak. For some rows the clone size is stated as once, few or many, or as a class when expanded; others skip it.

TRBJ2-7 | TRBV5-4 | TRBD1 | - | CASSKGGQGGLEQYF | TGTGCCAGCAGTAAGGGGGGACAGGGAGGCCTCGAGCAGTACTTC
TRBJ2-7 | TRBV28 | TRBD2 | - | CASQRDAVEQYF | TGTGCCAGCCAGCGGGATGCTGTCGAGCAGTACTTC
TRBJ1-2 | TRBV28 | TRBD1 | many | CASRGTANYGYTF | TGTGCCAGCAGAGGGACAGCTAACTATGGCTACACCTTC
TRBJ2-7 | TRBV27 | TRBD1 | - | CASSRTGAGYSYEQYF | TGTGCCAGCAGCCGGACAGGGGCGGGATACTCCTACGAGCAGTACTTC
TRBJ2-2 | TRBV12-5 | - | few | CASGLSNSGELFF | TGTGCTAGTGGTTTGTCCAATAGCGGGGAGCTGTTTTTT
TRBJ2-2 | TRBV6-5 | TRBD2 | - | CASSYSTSANTGELFF | TGTGCCAGCAGTTACTCAACTAGCGCGAACACCGGGGAGCTGTTTTTT
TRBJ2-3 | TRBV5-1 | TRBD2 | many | CASSGLAGEDTQYF | TGCGCCAGCAGCGGACTAGCGGGAGAAGATACGCAGTATTTT
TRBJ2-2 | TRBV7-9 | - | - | CASSPSAQITGELFF | TGTGCCAGCAGCCCGTCGGCGCAAATCACCGGGGAGCTGTTTTTT
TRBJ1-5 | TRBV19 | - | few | CASSIAGAGNQPQHF | TGTGCCAGTAGTATAGCCGGGGCTGGCAATCAGCCCCAGCATTTT
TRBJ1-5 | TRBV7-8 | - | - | CASSRKWGGNQPQHF | TGTGCCAGCAGCCGAAAGTGGGGAGGCAATCAGCCCCAGCATTTT
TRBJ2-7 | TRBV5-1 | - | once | CASSFGTSPSYEQYF | TGCGCCAGCAGCTTCGGGACGTCGCCTTCCTACGAGCAGTACTTC
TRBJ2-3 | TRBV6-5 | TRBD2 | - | CASSKGLAGTDTQYF | TGTGCCAGCAGTAAAGGACTAGCGGGTACAGATACGCAGTATTTT
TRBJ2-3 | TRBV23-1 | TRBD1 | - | CASSLFRKGDRDTDTQYF | TGCGCCAGCAGTCTTTTCCGTAAGGGAGACAGGGACACAGATACGCAGTATTTT
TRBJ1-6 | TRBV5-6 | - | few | CASSLGMGDSPLHF | TGTGCCAGCAGCTTAGGTATGGGGGATTCACCCCTCCACTTT